A single sample gave rise to the 26 T cell receptor beta chains below, sequenced in a study of cytomegalovirus exposure and HLA in healthy donors. The PCR used 60 Vbeta and 13 Jbeta primers. The assay was immunoSEQ multiplex PCR, and TCRdb's table has in-frame clones only and misses some. This table has some 130,000 clones, roughly 80% appearing once. Sequencing input: PBMCs. The receptors were sampled from a man younger than 40 in good health and CMV-seronegative.

This chain uses TRBV11-2 with TRBJ2-1; D not resolved. The CDR3 extends over 13 amino acids. Trimming removed 8 bases at V and 7 bases at J, with 15 bases between. Germline V gene lookup returns CDR1 SGHAT and CDR2 FQNNGV. CDR3 in amino acids: CASRRLIRNEQFF. The CDR3 coding sequence is TGTGCCAGCCGGCGGCTCATTCGGAATGAGCAGTTCTTC.

J is TRBJ2-3 and V is TRBV21-1; the DNA was not compared with TRBD2, the D call given in the table. TRBV21-1 is noted as a pseudogene. The CDR3 spans 16 residues. The chain's CDR3 is CASSKSWGGSTDTQYF. CDR3 DNA sequence: TGTGCCAGCAGCAAATCATGGGGGGGAAGCACAGATACGCAGTATTTT.

The chain employs TRBV6-5 and TRBJ2-7; D call uncertain. This CDR3 contains 13 residues. Trimming removed 2 bases at V and 0 bases at J, with 5 bases between. From germline, CDR1 is MNHEY and CDR2 SVGAGI. The CDR3 sequence is CASSYGTSYEQYF. CDR3 coding DNA: TGTGCCAGCAGTTACGGCACCTCCTACGAGCAGTACTTC.

This chain links TRBV9 with TRBJ1-1, with D unresolved. The germline V and J ends were trimmed by 3 bases and 1 base, with 13 bases remaining between them. CDR3 length: 15 amino acids. In germline, CDR1 is SGDLS, CDR2 YYNGEE. This CDR3 reads CASSDPGDRNTEAFF. The CDR3, as DNA: TGTGCCAGCAGCGACCCGGGAGACCGGAACACTGAAGCTTTCTTT.

V is TRBV7-2 and J is TRBJ2-5; a possible D gene is TRBD2 (6 bases). CDR3 length: 14 residues. The germline CDR1 and CDR2 sequences are SGHTA and FQGNSA. The V end was cut by 3 bases, the J end by 4 bases, with 12 bases between. CDR3 loop: CASSFNLGGETQYF. The CDR3 coding sequence is TGTGCCAGCAGCTTTAATCTGGGAGGAGAGACCCAGTACTTC. Full variable domain (outside the CDR3, taken from reference TRBV7-2 and TRBJ2-5): GAGVSQSPSNKVTEKGKDVELRCDPISGHTALYWYRQSLGQGLEFLIYFQGNSAPDKSGLPSDRFSAERTGGSVSTLTIQRTQQEDSAVYLCASSFNLGGETQYFGPGTRLLVL.

This rearrangement joins TRBV6-1 to TRBJ2-5, with 8 bases matching TRBD1. The V gene end was trimmed by 1 base and the J gene end by 2 bases; junction bases not matched to a gene: 12. Germline CDR1 is MNHNS and CDR2 is SASEGT. The length of the CDR3 is 18 residues. This CDR3 is CASSEEATGTGSQETQYF. The CDR3 nucleotides read TGTGCCAGCAGTGAAGAGGCGACCGGGACAGGATCTCAAGAGACCCAGTACTTC.

The chain combines TRBV5-1 with TRBJ2-5; 7 bases agree with TRBD2. The J segment lost 2 bases and the V segment lost 7 bases, leaving 14 bases of the junction unmatched. CDR1 and CDR2 (germline): SGHRS, YFSETQ. This CDR3 comprises 16 residues. CDR3 sequence reads: CASRVFSGGIQETQYF. As DNA, the CDR3 is TGCGCCAGCCGGGTCTTTTCGGGAGGTATACAAGAGACCCAGTACTTC.

This clone was counted only a few times. The chain joins TRBV5-4 to TRBJ2-7; perhaps TRBD2 as D (5 bases). Germline loops: CDR1 SGHNT, CDR2 YYREEE (reference sequence). V shed 4 bases and J shed 7 bases, with 18 bases lying between them. This CDR3 contains 14 residues. The CDR3, as DNA: TGTGCCAGCAGCCTCCTCGTAGGCGGGCGGGAGCAGTACTTC. It codes for CASSLLVGGREQYF.

The V gene is TRBV9, the J gene TRBJ2-1; maybe TRBD2 (6 bases). Germline V CDR1 and CDR2: SGDLS, YYNGEE. Trimming shortened V by 7 bases and J by 8 bases, and 10 bases separated the two germline ends. The CDR3 has 11 residues. The CDR3, as DNA: TGTGCCAGCGGGTGGGACTATGAGCAGTTCTTC. Residues: CASGWDYEQFF.

The chain combines TRBV19 with TRBJ2-2; weak D call: TRBD1 (7 bases). The CDR3 extends over 17 amino acids. Germline CDR1 and CDR2: LNHDA and SQIVND (reference sequence). Trimming left V 0 bases short and J 4 bases short, with 15 bases between. Here the CDR3 DNA reads TGTGCCAGTAGTATAGATCTCGCGGGACAGCGCACCGGGGAGCTGTTTTTT. Translating it yields CASSIDLAGQRTGELFF.

The chain has TRBV7-8 and TRBJ2-2; 8 nucleotides agree with TRBD1. V shed 5 bases and J 3 bases; nucleotides not matched to a gene: 5. There are 15 residues in the CDR3. From germline, CDR1 is SGHVS and CDR2 FQNEAQ. CDR3 amino acids: CASSAGTGYTGELFF. DNA for the CDR3: TGTGCCAGCAGCGCCGGGACAGGTTACACCGGGGAGCTGTTTTTT.

The chain combines TRBV10-1 with TRBJ2-2; TRBD2 aligns across 16 bases. Germline-derived CDR1 and CDR2 are WNHNN and SYGVQD (reference sequence). The trim removed 4 bases at V and 4 bases at J, leaving 6 bases unmatched. CDR3 length: 18 residues. The CDR3 DNA reads TGCGCCAGCAGTGCGGGACTAGCGGGAGGGCCGGGCACCGGGGAGCTGTTTTTT. Its translation: CASSAGLAGGPGTGELFF.

The chain has TRBV29-1 and TRBJ1-1; D might be TRBD1 (6 bases). CDR3 length: 13 residues. V shed 4 bases and J shed 5 bases, with 14 bases lying between them. In germline, CDR1 is SQVTM, CDR2 ANQGSEA. CDR3 in DNA: TGCAGCGTTGTAACAGGGTTTTATACTGAAGCTTTCTTT. Translating gives CSVVTGFYTEAFF.

This clone showed up just a few times. The rearrangement links TRBV5-8 to TRBJ2-1, with D possibly matching TRBD1 (5 bases). V shed 1 base and J shed 5 bases, with 13 bases lying between them. The CDR3 contains 15 residues. Germline V gene data show CDR1 as SGHTS and CDR2 as YDEGEE. As DNA, the CDR3 is TGTGCCAGCAGCTTGTTCCCCGCAGGGAACAATGAGCAGTTCTTC. As protein: CASSLFPAGNNEQFF.

V gene TRBV6-4 combines with J gene TRBJ1-1; TRBD1 aligns across 8 bases. The CDR3 totals 15 residues. CDR1 is MRHNA, CDR2 SNTAGT, per germline. The J segment lost 1 base and the V segment lost 4 bases, leaving 5 bases of the junction unmatched. The CDR3 sequence: CASSATGTGNTEAFF. The CDR3 DNA reads as TGTGCCAGCAGTGCGACCGGGACAGGGAACACTGAAGCTTTCTTT.

For the CDR3, the DNA is TGCAGCGTTCTAGGACAGGGAGGTGGCTACACCTTC. It is translated as CSVLGQGGGYTF. The chain links TRBV29-1 to TRBJ1-2; 8 positions match TRBD1. The trim removed 5 bases at V and 7 bases at J, leaving 6 bases unmatched. The CDR3 consists of 12 residues. Germline lookup yields CDR1 SQVTM and CDR2 ANQGSEA.

The genes are TRBV5-5 and TRBJ2-5; 10 bases agree with TRBD1. Losses at the gene ends were 4 bases for V and 3 bases for J; bases not matched to a gene: 3. This CDR3 contains 14 residues. CDR1 is SGHKS, CDR2 YYEKEE, per germline (reference sequence). The CDR3 sequence is CASSGGTGEETQYF. CDR3 in DNA: TGTGCCAGCAGCGGAGGGACAGGGGAAGAGACCCAGTACTTC.

In its sample, this clone was seen once. The chain links TRBV13 to TRBJ2-5, with 10 bases matching TRBD1. V trimming: 2 bases; J trimming: 3 bases; junction bases outside the gene matches: 6. The CDR3 spans 16 residues. Germline lookup yields CDR1 PRHDT and CDR2 FYEKMQ (reference sequence). In DNA, the CDR3 is TGTGCCAGCAGCTTATCCCGGGGACAGGGGAAAGAGACCCAGTACTTC. It codes for CASSLSRGQGKETQYF.

This rearrangement joins TRBV19 to TRBJ2-2; 12 nucleotides match TRBD2. The V segment lost 4 bases and the J segment 0 bases; nucleotides outside the gene matches: 12. The CDR3 contains 20 residues. Germline V gives CDR1 LNHDA, CDR2 SQIVND (reference sequence). CDR3 protein: CASSKLLAGGFAANTGELFF. The CDR3 DNA reads TGTGCCAGTAGTAAACTACTAGCGGGAGGTTTCGCAGCGAACACCGGGGAGCTGTTTTTT.

The chain recombines TRBV28 with TRBJ2-7; 12 nucleotides line up with TRBD2. In germline, CDR1 is MDHEN, CDR2 SYDVKM. The CDR3 length is 16 residues. The V segment lost 4 bases and the J segment 1 base; nucleotides outside the gene matches: 5. This chain's CDR3 is CASSSFGLAGSYEQYF. The CDR3 nucleotides are TGTGCCAGCAGTTCCTTCGGACTAGCGGGGTCCTACGAGCAGTACTTC.

This chain links TRBV30 with TRBJ2-1; D is ambiguous. The CDR3 is made up of 13 amino acids. Germline-derived CDR1 and CDR2 are GTSNPN and SVGIG (reference sequence). V shed 0 bases and J shed 5 bases, with 8 bases lying between them. This CDR3 reads CAWSVNIDNEQFF. The CDR3 region has the DNA TGTGCCTGGAGTGTCAATATAGACAATGAGCAGTTCTTC.

The rearrangement links TRBV30 to TRBJ2-7; 8 bases fit TRBD2. V lost 2 bases and J lost 5; bases outside the gene matches: 5. Germline CDR1 is GTSNPN and CDR2 is SVGIG (reference sequence). The CDR3 covers 13 residues. The CDR3 nucleotides are TGTGCCTGGAGTCTTGGAGCGGGGGACGAGCAGTACTTC. Translating gives CAWSLGAGDEQYF.

J is TRBJ1-5 and V is TRBV5-1; no definite D call. Germline V gene data show CDR1 as SGHRS and CDR2 as YFSETQ. This CDR3 has 14 amino acids. Trimming shortened V by 2 bases and J by 7 bases, and 13 bases separated the two germline ends. The CDR3 spells CASSLDLGGQPQHF. The CDR3 DNA follows: TGCGCCAGCAGCTTAGACCTGGGAGGGCAGCCCCAGCATTTT.

This chain joins TRBV12-5 and TRBJ2-2; TRBD1 aligns across 9 bases. This CDR3 has 14 residues. CDR1 and CDR2 from the germline V gene are LGHNT and FRNRAP. J gave up 1 base and V 8 bases, and 2 bases lay outside the gene matches. The CDR3 region is CASRQGENTGELFF. The DNA for the CDR3 is TGTGCTAGTAGACAGGGGGAGAACACCGGGGAGCTGTTTTTT. Variable domain in full (rest from reference TRBV12-5 and TRBJ2-2): DARVTQTPRHKVTEMGQEVTMRCQPILGHNTVFWYRQTMMQGLELLAYFRNRAPLDDSGMPKDRFSAEMPDATLATLKIQPSEPRDSAVYFCASRQGENTGELFFGEGSRLTVL.

This chain connects TRBV7-8 to TRBJ2-3; D ambiguous. Germline-derived CDR1 and CDR2 are SGHVS and FQNEAQ. This CDR3 spans 14 amino acids. V lost 6 bases, J lost 1 base, and 11 bases lay in between. CDR3 sequence reads: CASRRSRGTDTQYF. DNA for the CDR3: TGTGCCAGCAGAAGATCCCGGGGCACAGATACGCAGTATTTT.

The J gene is TRBJ2-1, the V gene TRBV4-2, with 8 nucleotides matching TRBD2. V was pared by 0 bases and J by 2 bases, with 6 bases of the junction left unmatched. From germline, CDR1 is LGHNA and CDR2 YNFKEQ. This CDR3 has 17 amino acids. The CDR3 loop reads CASSQEASGSAYNEQFF. The CDR3 coding sequence is TGTGCCAGCAGCCAAGAGGCAAGCGGGAGCGCCTACAATGAGCAGTTCTTC.